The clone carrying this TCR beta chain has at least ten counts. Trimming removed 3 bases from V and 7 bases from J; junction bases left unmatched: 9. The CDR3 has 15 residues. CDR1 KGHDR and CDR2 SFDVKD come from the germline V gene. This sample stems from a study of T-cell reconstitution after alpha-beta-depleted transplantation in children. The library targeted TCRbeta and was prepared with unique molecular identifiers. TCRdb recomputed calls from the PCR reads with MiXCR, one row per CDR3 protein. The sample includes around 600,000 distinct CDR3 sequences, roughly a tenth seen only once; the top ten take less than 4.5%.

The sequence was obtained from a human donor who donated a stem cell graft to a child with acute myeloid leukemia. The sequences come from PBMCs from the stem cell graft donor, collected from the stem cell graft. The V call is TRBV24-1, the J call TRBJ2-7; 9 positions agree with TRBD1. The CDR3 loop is CATSDKGQGLLEQYF. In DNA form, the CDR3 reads TGTGCCACCAGTGATAAGGGACAGGGCCTCTTAGAGCAGTACTTC.